Presented here are 22 T cell receptor beta chains from one specimen sequenced in a study of blood T cells in healthy people across ages (dated by TCRdb to the mid-2010s). The protocol used for the library was 5' RACE. The instrument given in TCRdb is Illumina HiSeq 2500. The second PCR ran for roughly 7 to 11 cycles and used a J-beta primer mix along with a sample-barcoded 5' primer. TCRdb trimmed the raw reads at Q25, called clones with MiXCR and kept productive beta chains. Every CDR3 protein is listed once, alongside the most common genes and DNA of its rows. The sample data list almost 300,000 distinct CDR3 sequences, and roughly 29% of these were observed just once. Of the sample, around 30% falls within the top ten clones. Sample: blood. Receptors originate from a woman between 70 and 85 years old in good health.

This clonotype was counted between two and nine times. The chain uses TRBV7-2 and TRBJ2-1, with 8 positions matching TRBD2. J lost 7 bases, V lost 4 bases, and 9 bases had no gene match. This CDR3 is 15 amino acids long. CDR1 is SGHTA, CDR2 FQGNSA, per germline. The CDR3 DNA reads as TGTGCCAGCAGCTCTCCTGGGGTAGCGGGAAATGAGCAGTTCTTC. The encoded protein is CASSSPGVAGNEQFF. The full variable domain, rest sourced from reference TRBV7-2 and TRBJ2-1, is GAGVSQSPSNKVTEKGKDVELRCDPISGHTALYWYRQSLGQGLEFLIYFQGNSAPDKSGLPSDRFSAERTGGSVSTLTIQRTQQEDSAVYLCASSSPGVAGNEQFFGPGTRLTVL.

The chain recombines TRBV20-1 with TRBJ2-5, with 9 bases identical to TRBD1. The CDR3 has 13 residues. The ends lost 5 bases at V and 6 bases at J; junction bases unmatched: 7. Germline CDR1 reads DFQATT; CDR2 reads SNEGSKA (reference sequence). In DNA form, the CDR3 reads TGCAGTGCTCCACCGACAGGGGGGAAGACCCAGTACTTC. It codes for CSAPPTGGKTQYF.

The rearrangement links TRBV18 to TRBJ2-1, with D unclear. This CDR3 is built from 11 residues. V was clipped by 6 bases and J by 8 bases, with 8 bases between them. Germline-derived CDR1 and CDR2 are KGHSH and LQKENI. CDR3 in amino acids: CASSLLDEQFF. The CDR3 DNA is TGTGCCAGCTCCCTGTTGGATGAGCAGTTCTTC. The variable domain in full, completed from reference TRBV18 and TRBJ2-1, reads NAGVMQNPRHLVRRRGQEARLRCSPMKGHSHVYWYRQLPEEGLKFMVYLQKENIIDESGMPKERFSAEFPKEGPSILRIQQVVRGDSAAYFCASSLLDEQFFGPGTRLTVL.

V usage is TRBV20-1 and J usage is TRBJ2-5; D tentatively fits TRBD1 or TRBD2 (5 bases each). This CDR3 region has 14 residues. V lost 0 bases, J lost 7 bases, and 15 bases lay in between. Germline V CDR1 and CDR2: DFQATT, SNEGSKA (reference sequence). This CDR3 is CSAREFVGGGTQYF. For the CDR3, the DNA is TGCAGTGCTAGAGAGTTTGTGGGTGGGGGGACCCAGTACTTC.

In this sample, this clonotype turned up a few times. The chain is built from TRBV19 and TRBJ1-1; D possibly corresponds to TRBD1 (5 bases). Trimming took 7 bases from V and 1 from J, leaving 13 bases between them. Germline V gene data show CDR1 as LNHDA and CDR2 as SQIVND (reference sequence). The CDR3 covers 14 residues. CDR3 in DNA: TGTGCCAGTATAGTGGACAATGCGAACACTGAAGCTTTCTTT. Protein product: CASIVDNANTEAFF. Combining the CDR3 with reference TRBV19 and TRBJ1-1 gives the whole variable domain DGGITQSPKYLFRKEGQNVTLSCEQNLNHDAMYWYRQDPGQGLRLIYYSQIVNDFQKGDIAEGYSVSREKKESFPLTVTSAQKNPTAFYLCASIVDNANTEAFFGQGTRLTVV.

This clonotype was detected only a few times. This rearrangement joins TRBV12-3 or TRBV12-4 to TRBJ2-4; 12 bases agree with TRBD2. J gave up 12 bases and V 6 bases, and 12 bases lay outside the gene matches. There are 15 residues in the CDR3. The CDR3 here is CASSLEPRLAGDQYF. The CDR3 DNA is TGTGCCAGCAGCCTGGAACCTAGACTAGCGGGGGATCAGTACTTC.

This rearrangement joins TRBV18 to TRBJ1-1, with TRBD1 matching 7 bases. The germline V gene has CDR1 KGHSH and CDR2 LQKENI. V trimming: 3 bases; J trimming: 0 bases; junction bases outside the gene matches: 4. The CDR3 loop spans 15 amino acids. In DNA, the CDR3 is TGTGCCAGCTCACCCATTCAGGGGGTGAACACTGAAGCTTTCTTT. Amino acids: CASSPIQGVNTEAFF.

The J gene is TRBJ2-5, the V gene TRBV20-1; the D gene is possibly TRBD2 (6 bases). Trimming removed 1 base at V and 5 bases at J, with 17 bases between. CDR1 DFQATT and CDR2 SNEGSKA come from the germline V gene (reference sequence). The CDR3 extends over 15 amino acids. The DNA of the CDR3 is TGCAGTGCTAGAGTAGACGGGAGCGTCGTCGAGACCCAGTACTTC. This codes for CSARVDGSVVETQYF.

The J gene is TRBJ1-4, the V gene TRBV7-9; 7 bases are shared with TRBD1. CDR1 is SEHNR, CDR2 FQNEAQ, per germline (reference sequence). V trimming: 4 bases; J trimming: 8 bases; junction bases outside the gene matches: 7. This CDR3 contains 14 residues. CDR3 amino acids: CASSSRDSPEKLFF. CDR3 DNA: TGTGCCAGCAGCTCCCGGGACAGTCCCGAAAAACTGTTTTTT.

This clonotype has a count of ten or more. This chain connects TRBV6-6 to TRBJ2-4; 13 nucleotides line up with TRBD2. With 7 bases clipped from V and 8 bases from J, the junction kept 8 bases outside the gene matches. This CDR3 has 15 amino acids. CDR1 is MNHNY, CDR2 SVGAGI, per germline (reference sequence). The CDR3 loop is CASNQLAGGLDIQYF. CDR3 nucleotides: TGTGCCAGCAACCAACTAGCGGGAGGGTTGGACATTCAGTACTTC.

In nucleotides, the CDR3 is TGTGCCAGCAGGGGGACAGGGAATAATTCACCCCTCCACTTT. Its protein product is CASRGTGNNSPLHF. The chain joins TRBV25-1 to TRBJ1-6; 9 bases agree with TRBD1. Germline values: CDR1 MGHDK, CDR2 SYGVNS. This CDR3 has 14 residues. V gave up 6 bases and J gave up 5 bases; unmatched junction bases: 2.

V and J are TRBV19 and TRBJ1-2; unclear D gene. In germline, CDR1 is LNHDA, CDR2 SQIVND (reference sequence). Trimming stripped 3 bases from V and 3 bases from J, with 8 bases between. This CDR3 spans 13 amino acids. The CDR3 region has the DNA TGTGCCAGTAGTATTCGCAAGGACTATGGCTACACCTTC. It translates to CASSIRKDYGYTF.

V gene TRBV27 combines with J gene TRBJ2-2, with D uncertain. CDR3 length equals 15 residues. CDR1 is MNHEY, CDR2 SMNVEV, per germline (reference sequence). The V and J ends lost 6 bases and 3 bases respectively, with 14 bases between them. Here the CDR3 DNA reads TGTGCCAGCAGGAACCGGGCCCTCGACACCGGGGAGCTGTTTTTT. Translated, it gives CASRNRALDTGELFF.

The chain recombines TRBV20-1 with TRBJ1-5; maybe TRBD1 (6 bases). The germline V gene encodes CDR1 DFQATT and CDR2 SNEGSKA (reference sequence). The CDR3 spans 13 residues. Between the trimmed V and J ends, which lost 5 bases and 2 bases, there was a span of 10 bases. This CDR3 reads CSAPRGGNQPQHF. CDR3 nucleotides: TGCAGTGCTCCAAGGGGGGGCAATCAGCCCCAGCATTTT.

This clonotype was seen repeatedly, ten times or more. The V gene is TRBV20-1, the J gene TRBJ2-7; weak D call: TRBD1 (6 bases). The V and J ends lost 0 bases and 2 bases respectively, with 8 bases between them. The CDR3 covers 13 residues. Germline CDR1 and CDR2: DFQATT and SNEGSKA (reference sequence). This CDR3 reads CSARERGTYEQYF. CDR3 bases: TGCAGTGCTAGAGAGAGGGGGACCTACGAGCAGTACTTC.

The V and J genes are TRBV4-2 and TRBJ2-1; the match to TRBD2 covers 10 bases. Unmatched junction bases numbered 5, after V lost 0 bases and J lost 6 bases. The CDR3 contains 16 residues. Germline CDR1 is LGHNA and CDR2 is YNFKEQ. CDR3 sequence (DNA): TGTGCCAGCAGCCAAGATCTAGGACTAGCGGCCAATGAGCAGTTCTTC. The encoded protein is CASSQDLGLAANEQFF.

This clonotype was seen a handful of times. This chain joins TRBV6-2 or TRBV6-3 and TRBJ2-1; no clear D gene. Germline loops: CDR1 MNHEY, CDR2 SVGEGT. Trimming stripped 2 bases from V and 8 bases from J, with 19 bases between. The CDR3 has 16 residues. CDR3 protein: CASSYQTYLSVHEQFF. The CDR3 DNA sequence: TGTGCCAGCAGTTACCAGACTTACCTCTCGGTCCATGAGCAGTTCTTC.

The V call is TRBV29-1, the J call TRBJ2-3, with D perhaps TRBD1 or TRBD2 (5 bases each). CDR3 size: 15 residues. Per germline, CDR1 SQVTM and CDR2 ANQGSEA. Trimming removed 6 bases from V and 2 bases from J, with 18 bases in between. The CDR3 is CSVGAGTFSTDTQYF. CDR3 DNA sequence: TGCAGCGTCGGGGCCGGGACCTTCTCCACAGATACGCAGTATTTT.

This clonotype was seen repeatedly, ten times or more. This chain uses TRBV29-1 with TRBJ1-1; D possibly corresponds to TRBD1 (6 bases). Trimming shortened V by 3 bases and J by 4 bases, and 9 bases separated the two germline ends. Looked up from germline, CDR1 is SQVTM and CDR2 is ANQGSEA. CDR3 length: 12 amino acids. The CDR3 region has the DNA TGCAGCGTTGAGGGGGGGCTCACTGAAGCTTTCTTT. Translated: CSVEGGLTEAFF.

The chain combines TRBV6-6 with TRBJ1-6; no clear D gene. The germline V gene has CDR1 MNHNY and CDR2 SVGAGI (reference sequence). V was pared by 5 bases and J by 4 bases, with 3 bases between. The CDR3 has 12 amino acids. The CDR3 loop reads CASSGYNSPLHF. DNA for the CDR3: TGTGCCAGCAGTGGTTATAATTCACCCCTCCACTTT.

The rearrangement links TRBV3-1 to TRBJ2-5, with D possibly TRBD2 on 5 matching bases. V was clipped by 4 bases and J by 4 bases, with 10 bases between them. CDR1 is LGHDT, CDR2 YNNKEL, per germline (reference sequence). This CDR3 is built from 13 residues. DNA for the CDR3: TGTGCCAGCAGCCTCCGAGGGCCAGAGACCCAGTACTTC. Amino acids: CASSLRGPETQYF.

This clonotype was seen a few times. The chain is built from TRBV11-2 and TRBJ2-3, with D tentatively TRBD1 (6 bases). There are 14 residues in the CDR3. The germline gives CDR1 SGHAT, CDR2 FQNNGV. V shed 5 bases and J shed 4 bases, with 13 bases lying between them. CDR3 nucleotide sequence: TGTGCCAGCAGCCCCAGAACAGGGTCAGATACGCAGTATTTT. Translated: CASSPRTGSDTQYF.